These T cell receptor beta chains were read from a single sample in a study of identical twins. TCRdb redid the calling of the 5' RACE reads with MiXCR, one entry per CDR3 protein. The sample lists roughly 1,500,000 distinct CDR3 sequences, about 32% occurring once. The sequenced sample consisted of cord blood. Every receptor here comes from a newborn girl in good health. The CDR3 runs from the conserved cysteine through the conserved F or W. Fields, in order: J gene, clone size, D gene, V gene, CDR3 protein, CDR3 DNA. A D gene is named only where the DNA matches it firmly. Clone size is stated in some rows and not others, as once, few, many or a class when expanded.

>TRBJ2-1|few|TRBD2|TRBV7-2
CASSLEVLAGGVSYNEQFF
TGTGCCAGCAGCTTAGAGGTGCTAGCGGGGGGGGTATCGTACAATGAGCAGTTCTTC
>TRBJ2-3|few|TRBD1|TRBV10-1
CASSEGQGDTQYF
TGCGCCAGCAGCGAGGGACAGGGGGATACGCAGTATTTT
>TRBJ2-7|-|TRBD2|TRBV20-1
CSARDKLAALGEQYF
TGCAGTGCTAGAGATAAACTAGCGGCTTTAGGCGAGCAGTACTTC
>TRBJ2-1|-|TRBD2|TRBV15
CATSPTSGSYNEQFF
TGTGCCACCAGCCCGACTAGCGGGAGTTACAATGAGCAGTTCTTC
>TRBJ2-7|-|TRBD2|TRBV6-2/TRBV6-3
CVSSYSRTSPYEQYF
TGTGTCAGCAGTTATTCGAGGACTAGTCCCTACGAGCAGTACTTC
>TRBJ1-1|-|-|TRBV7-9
CASSLMSDSAIAFF
TGTGCCAGCAGCTTAATGTCGGACAGTGCCATAGCTTTCTTT
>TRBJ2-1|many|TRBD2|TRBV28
CASSFSGFTYNEQFF
TGTGCCAGCAGTTTTAGCGGGTTCACCTACAATGAGCAGTTCTTC
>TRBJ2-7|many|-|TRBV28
CASSFRGTQYF
TGTGCCAGCAGTTTCAGGGGCACGCAGTACTTC
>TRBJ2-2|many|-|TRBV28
CASSFRNTGELFF
TGTGCCAGCAGTTTCAGGAACACCGGGGAGCTGTTTTTT
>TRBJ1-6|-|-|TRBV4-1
CASSADRGSYNSPLHF
TGCGCCAGCAGCGCCGACCGGGGCTCCTATAATTCTCCCCTCCACTTT
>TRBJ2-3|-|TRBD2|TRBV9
CASSARAGRVEDTQYF
TGTGCCAGCAGCGCTAGAGCGGGAAGGGTTGAAGATACGCAGTATTTT
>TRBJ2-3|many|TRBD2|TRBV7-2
CASSLEASGTQYF
TGTGCCAGCAGCTTAGAGGCTAGCGGTACGCAGTATTTT
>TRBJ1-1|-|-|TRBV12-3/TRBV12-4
CASSLGLFGQPFGFF
TGTGCCAGCAGTTTAGGCCTTTTTGGGCAGCCCTTCGGTTTCTTT
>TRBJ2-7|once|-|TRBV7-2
CASSTNSGPYEQYF
TGTGCCAGCAGCACAAACTCAGGGCCCTACGAGCAGTACTTC
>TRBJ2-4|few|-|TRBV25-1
CASSERAGPNIQYF
TGTGCCAGCAGTGAACGGGCGGGGCCAAACATTCAGTACTTC
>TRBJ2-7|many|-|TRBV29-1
CSVVGRFSYEQYF
TGCAGCGTTGTTGGACGGTTCTCCTACGAGCAGTACTTC
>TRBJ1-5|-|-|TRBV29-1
CSVVSGSNQPQHF
TGCAGCGTTGTCTCCGGGAGTAATCAGCCCCAGCATTTT
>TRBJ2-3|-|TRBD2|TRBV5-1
CASSLALAGADRDTQYF
TGCGCCAGCAGCTTGGCTTTAGCGGGAGCGGATAGAGATACGCAGTATTTT
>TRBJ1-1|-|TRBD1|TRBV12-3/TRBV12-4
CASSLDFGQGADTEAFF
TGTGCCAGCAGTTTAGATTTCGGACAGGGGGCGGACACTGAAGCTTTCTTT
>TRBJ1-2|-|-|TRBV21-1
CASSKEPGQPNYGYTF
TGTGCCAGCAGCAAAGAACCAGGCCAACCTAACTATGGCTACACCTTC
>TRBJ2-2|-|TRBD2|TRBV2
CASSARVAGNTGELFF
TGTGCCAGCAGTGCTAGGGTAGCGGGGAACACCGGGGAGCTGTTTTTT
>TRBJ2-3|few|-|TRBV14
CASSQDVGRRTDTQYF
TGTGCCAGCAGCCAAGATGTTGGCAGACGCACAGATACGCAGTATTTT
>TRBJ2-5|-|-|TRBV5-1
CASSLNPTTLQGTQYF
TGCGCCAGCAGCTTGAATCCAACCACCTTACAAGGGACCCAGTACTTC
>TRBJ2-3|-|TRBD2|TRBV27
CASTPITSGRPGTDTQYF
TGTGCCAGCACCCCAATTACTAGCGGGAGGCCCGGCACAGATACGCAGTATTTT
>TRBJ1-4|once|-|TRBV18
CASSPPDTNEKLFF
TGTGCCAGCTCACCGCCGGACACTAATGAAAAACTGTTTTTT
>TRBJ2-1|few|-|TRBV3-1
CASSQGITRGYEQFF
TGTGCCAGCAGCCAAGGAATCACCCGAGGGTATGAGCAGTTCTTC
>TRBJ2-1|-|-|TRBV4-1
CASSQTFGGYNEQFF
TGCGCCAGCAGCCAAACTTTCGGGGGTTACAATGAGCAGTTCTTC
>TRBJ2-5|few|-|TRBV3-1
CASSQSPGTQYF
TGTGCCAGCAGCCAGTCCCCCGGGACCCAGTACTTC
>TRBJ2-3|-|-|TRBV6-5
CASSYRWGTDTQYF
TGTGCCAGCAGTTACCGTTGGGGCACAGATACGCAGTATTTT
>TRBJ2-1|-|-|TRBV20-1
CSARELLEQFF
TGCAGTGCTAGAGAACTGCTAGAGCAGTTCTTC
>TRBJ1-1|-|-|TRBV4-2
CASSQGDTVATEAFF
TGTGCCAGCAGCCAAGGAGACACAGTTGCCACTGAAGCTTTCTTT
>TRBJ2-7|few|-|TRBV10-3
CAISRDGYEQYF
TGTGCCATCAGTCGGGACGGATACGAGCAGTACTTC
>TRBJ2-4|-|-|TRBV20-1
CSARARENIQYF
TGCAGTGCTAGAGCTCGGGAAAACATTCAGTACTTC
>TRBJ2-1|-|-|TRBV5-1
CASSFGRVGETQFF
TGCGCCAGCAGCTTTGGCAGGGTTGGAGAGACCCAGTTCTTC
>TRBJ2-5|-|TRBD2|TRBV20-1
CSASSLGLANWNEQYF
TGCAGTGCTAGCTCCCTGGGACTAGCGAACTGGAATGAGCAGTACTTC
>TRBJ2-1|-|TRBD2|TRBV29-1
CSSLDSGKAYNEQFF
TGCAGCTCGTTGGATAGCGGGAAGGCCTACAATGAGCAGTTCTTC
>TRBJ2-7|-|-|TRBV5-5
CASSSDRYYEQYF
TGTGCCAGCTCCTCCGACAGGTACTACGAGCAGTACTTC
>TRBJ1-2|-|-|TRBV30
CAWSGPSPYGYTF
TGTGCCTGGAGTGGTCCAAGCCCCTATGGCTACACCTTC
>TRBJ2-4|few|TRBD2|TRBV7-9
CASSGLAGLAKNIQYF
TGTGCCAGCAGCGGACTAGCGGGTCTAGCCAAAAACATTCAGTACTTC
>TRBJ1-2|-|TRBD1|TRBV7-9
CASSLAQGAIGYTF
TGTGCCAGCAGCTTAGCACAGGGGGCGATTGGCTACACCTTC
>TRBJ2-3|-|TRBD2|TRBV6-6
CASRPLLAGRGDTQYF
TGTGCCAGCAGGCCCTTACTAGCGGGGAGGGGAGATACGCAGTATTTT
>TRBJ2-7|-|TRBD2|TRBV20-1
CSAPGGPSYEQYF
TGCAGTGCTCCGGGGGGGCCTTCCTACGAGCAGTACTTC
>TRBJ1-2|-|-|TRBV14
CASSQVERGYTF
TGTGCCAGCAGCCAGGTGGAGCGTGGCTACACCTTC
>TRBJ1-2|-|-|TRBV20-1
CGARPQVPGNGYTF
TGCGGTGCTAGACCCCAGGTCCCAGGGAATGGCTACACCTTC
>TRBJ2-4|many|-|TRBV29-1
CSVIGQPLAKNIQYF
TGCAGCGTGATAGGACAACCGCTAGCCAAAAACATTCAGTACTTC
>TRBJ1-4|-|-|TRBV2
CASRPHLATNEKLFF
TGTGCCAGCAGGCCCCACTTGGCAACTAATGAAAAACTGTTTTTT
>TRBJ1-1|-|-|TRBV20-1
CSATPGTMNTEAFF
TGCAGTGCTACCCCGGGGACAATGAACACTGAAGCTTTCTTT
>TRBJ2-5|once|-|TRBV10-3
CAISDTSRTNEQYF
TGTGCCATCAGTGATACTTCGAGGACCAATGAGCAGTACTTC
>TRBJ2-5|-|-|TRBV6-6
CASSNLGLVEETQYF
TGTGCCAGCAGCAACCTTGGGTTGGTCGAAGAGACCCAGTACTTC
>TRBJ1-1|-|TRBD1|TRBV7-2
CASSLSRDREAFF
TGTGCCAGCAGCTTATCCCGGGACAGGGAAGCTTTCTTT
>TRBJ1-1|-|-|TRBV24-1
CATSDETNTEAFF
TGTGCCACCAGTGACGAGACGAACACTGAAGCTTTCTTT
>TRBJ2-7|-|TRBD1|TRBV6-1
CASRDRVSEQYF
TGTGCCAGCAGGGACAGGGTCAGCGAGCAGTACTTC
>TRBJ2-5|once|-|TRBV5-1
CASSLGTQSVNEQYF
TGCGCCAGCAGCTTGGGGACCCAGTCGGTCAATGAGCAGTACTTC
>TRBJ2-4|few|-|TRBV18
CASSPQFIAKNIQYF
TGTGCCAGCTCACCCCAGTTCATAGCCAAAAACATTCAGTACTTC
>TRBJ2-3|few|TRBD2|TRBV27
CASSWAAGLSTDTQYF
TGTGCCAGCAGTTGGGCAGCGGGGCTTTCCACAGATACGCAGTATTTT